These T cell receptor beta chains were read from a single sample in a study of blood T cell repertoires in COVID-19. TCRdb keeps only in-frame clones here, not all; method: immunoSEQ multiplex PCR. This table has 99,000 or so clones, under 90% appearing once. Material: peripheral blood. All receptors come from an elderly man with acute or convalescent COVID-19. Each CDR3 is given with its conserved first and last residue. A D gene is named only where the DNA matches it firmly. For some rows the clone size is stated as once, few or many, or as a class when expanded; others skip it.

>TRBD2|TRBV27|NA|TRBJ2-1
CASSTLADLYNEQFF
TGTGCCAGCAGTACTCTAGCGGACCTATACAATGAGCAGTTCTTC
>NA|TRBV18|NA|TRBJ1-2
CASSPETGTLLDYGYTF
TGTGCCAGCTCACCGGAGACAGGAACCCTCTTAGACTATGGCTACACCTTC
>NA|TRBV5-1|once|TRBJ2-1
CASSFDTFYNEQFF
TGCGCCAGCAGCTTCGACACTTTCTACAATGAGCAGTTCTTC
>NA|TRBV2|NA|TRBJ2-5
CASSRVDRKETQYF
TGTGCCAGCAGCAGGGTCGACAGAAAAGAGACCCAGTACTTC
>NA|TRBV5-8|NA|TRBJ2-1
CASSLAGTNNEQFF
TGTGCCAGCAGCTTGGCAGGGACAAACAATGAGCAGTTCTTC
>TRBD1|TRBV12-3/TRBV12-4|NA|TRBJ1-4
CAARDRSNEKLFF
TGTGCCGCCCGGGACAGGTCTAATGAAAAACTGTTTTTT
>NA|TRBV9|NA|TRBJ2-7
CASSVAPTAYYEQYF
TGTGCCAGCAGCGTAGCCCCGACAGCTTACTACGAGCAGTACTTC
>NA|TRBV7-5|NA|TRBJ2-1
CARSYTQWRDEQFF
TGTGCCAGAAGCTATACCCAGTGGAGGGATGAGCAGTTCTTC
>TRBD1|TRBV4-3|NA|TRBJ1-3
CASSQDNRGKGNTIYF
TGCGCCAGCAGCCAAGATAACAGGGGTAAAGGAAACACCATATATTTT
>NA|TRBV27|few|TRBJ2-7
CASTTAGRRDSYEQYF
TGTGCCAGCACCACGGCGGGACGGAGGGACTCCTACGAGCAGTACTTC
>NA|TRBV4-1|NA|TRBJ2-7
CASSRSFGQDYEQYF
TGCGCCAGCAGCCGGTCCTTCGGCCAGGACTACGAGCAGTACTTC
>TRBD1|TRBV12-3/TRBV12-4|NA|TRBJ2-7
CASRWDRGREQYF
TGTGCCAGCAGGTGGGACAGGGGGCGCGAGCAGTACTTC
>TRBD1|TRBV19|NA|TRBJ2-5
CASSKEGANRAETQYF
TGTGCCAGTAGTAAAGAGGGGGCCAACCGCGCAGAGACCCAGTACTTC
>NA|TRBV7-9|NA|TRBJ1-3
CASSPSGNTIYF
TGTGCCAGCAGCCCGAGTGGAAACACCATATATTTT
>NA|TRBV19|NA|TRBJ2-3
CASSIRLRDTQYF
TGTGCCAGTAGTATTCGGTTGCGCGATACGCAGTATTTT
>TRBD2|TRBV10-1|NA|TRBJ2-4
CASSESKAGPQYF
TGCGCCAGCAGTGAGTCGAAAGCGGGGCCTCAGTACTTC
>TRBD2|TRBV5-1|NA|TRBJ2-7
CASSSGLAGVHEQYF
TGCGCCAGCAGCTCCGGACTAGCGGGAGTTCACGAGCAGTACTTC
>TRBD2|TRBV5-4|NA|TRBJ2-7
CASSLDATAGKAQYF
TGTGCCAGCAGCTTGGACGCGACAGCGGGGAAGGCGCAGTACTTC
>TRBD1|TRBV30|once|TRBJ2-5
CAWSFEQGAGETQYF
TGTGCCTGGAGTTTCGAACAGGGGGCAGGCGAGACCCAGTACTTC
>NA|TRBV5-4|NA|TRBJ2-7
CASSWPGVLGNEQYF
TGTGCCAGCAGCTGGCCGGGAGTCCTTGGGAACGAGCAGTACTTC
>NA|TRBV5-1|NA|TRBJ1-2
CASSLGSGSTNYGYTF
TGCGCCAGCAGCTTGGGCTCAGGGTCAACTAACTATGGCTACACCTTC
>TRBD2|TRBV18|NA|TRBJ2-1
CASSKSTSGRGNEQFF
TGTGCCAGCTCCAAATCGACTAGCGGGAGAGGAAATGAGCAGTTCTTC
>TRBD1|TRBV30|NA|TRBJ1-3
CAWRLTGESGNTIYF
TGTGCCTGGAGGTTGACAGGGGAGAGTGGAAACACCATATATTTT
>NA|TRBV18|NA|TRBJ2-2
CASSPNSNTGELFF
TGTGCCAGCTCACCAAACAGCAACACCGGGGAGCTGTTTTTT
>TRBD2|TRBV6-1|once|TRBJ2-5
CASSELLAGGPVGETQYF
TGTGCCAGCAGTGAACTGCTAGCGGGAGGGCCGGTTGGTGAGACCCAGTACTTC
>NA|TRBV5-1|NA|TRBJ2-1
CASSLKPPDREQFF
TGCGCCAGCAGCTTGAAGCCCCCCGATCGCGAGCAGTTCTTC
>NA|TRBV15|NA|TRBJ1-1
CATSREVEGIEAFF
TGTGCCACCAGCAGAGAGGTGGAGGGGATTGAAGCTTTCTTT
>TRBD1|TRBV29-1|NA|TRBJ2-7
CSALAGTAYEQYF
TGCAGCGCCCTAGCCGGGACAGCCTACGAGCAGTACTTC
>TRBD1|TRBV6-5|NA|TRBJ1-2
CASSFTGGAHYGYTF
TGTGCCAGCAGTTTCACAGGGGGCGCCCACTATGGCTACACCTTC
>NA|TRBV9|few|TRBJ1-2
CASSVEERRGYGYTF
TGTGCCAGCAGCGTAGAAGAGCGACGGGGTTATGGCTACACCTTC
>TRBD1|TRBV19|few|TRBJ2-1
CASSITRTGGNEQFF
TGTGCCAGTAGTATTACCCGGACAGGGGGTAATGAGCAGTTCTTC
>NA|TRBV3-1/TRBV3-2|few|TRBJ2-1
CASSQDLSSYNEQFF
TGTGCCAGCAGCCAAGATCTTAGCTCCTACAATGAGCAGTTCTTC
>NA|TRBV5-5|NA|TRBJ1-5
CASSLTGSNQPQHF
TGTGCCAGCAGCTTGACAGGGAGCAATCAGCCCCAGCATTTT
>TRBD1|TRBV29-1|NA|TRBJ1-1
CSVTTGAEAFF
TGCAGCGTCACTACAGGGGCTGAAGCTTTCTTT
>TRBD1|TRBV20-1|NA|TRBJ2-7
CSASHRDRGWMGEQYF
TGCAGTGCTAGTCACCGGGACAGGGGATGGATGGGTGAGCAGTACTTC
>NA|TRBV28|few|TRBJ1-5
CASSLGQHQPQHF
TGTGCCAGCAGTCTTGGACAGCACCAGCCCCAGCATTTT
>NA|TRBV12-3/TRBV12-4|NA|TRBJ2-7
CASSSFYEQYF
TGTGCCAGCAGTTCCTTTTACGAGCAGTACTTC
>NA|TRBV29-1|NA|TRBJ1-1
CSVRQDMNTEAFF
TGCAGCGTTCGACAGGACATGAACACTGAAGCTTTCTTT
>NA|TRBV11-3|NA|TRBJ2-2
CASSQGQGPAGELFF
TGTGCCAGCAGCCAGGGGCAGGGCCCCGCCGGGGAGCTGTTTTTT
>TRBD1|TRBV7-8|NA|TRBJ1-1
CASNLPTGDGSEAFF
TGTGCCAGCAACTTACCCACAGGGGACGGGTCTGAAGCTTTCTTT
>NA|TRBV4-3|NA|TRBJ1-5
CASSQGRGSNQPQHF
TGCGCCAGCAGCCAGGGCCGCGGGAGCAATCAGCCCCAGCATTTT
>TRBD1|TRBV6-5|NA|TRBJ1-1
CASSYSWTGQNTEAFF
TGTGCCAGCAGTTACTCCTGGACAGGGCAAAATACTGAAGCTTTCTTT
>TRBD1|TRBV28|NA|TRBJ2-1
CASSIRDRAYNEQFF
TGTGCCAGCTCCATCCGGGACAGGGCATACAATGAGCAGTTCTTC
>NA|TRBV5-1|NA|TRBJ2-1
CASSQTVTPGFGLNEQFF
TGCGCCAGCAGCCAGACAGTCACGCCAGGATTCGGGCTGAATGAGCAGTTCTTC
>NA|TRBV4-1|NA|TRBJ1-4
CASSRTTGVGEKLFF
TGCGCCAGCAGCCGCACAACAGGAGTCGGTGAAAAACTGTTTTTT
>NA|TRBV6-1|NA|TRBJ1-2
CASSEIGGVTNGYTF
TGTGCCAGCAGTGAAATTGGAGGTGTCACTAATGGCTACACCTTC
>NA|TRBV28|few|TRBJ1-2
CASRERGRTLYGYTF
TGTGCCAGCAGGGAAAGGGGGAGAACTCTCTATGGCTACACCTTC
>TRBD1|TRBV6-6|once|TRBJ2-7
CASSYGDRAGEQYF
TGTGCCAGCAGTTACGGGGACAGAGCTGGGGAGCAGTACTTC
>NA|TRBV18|NA|TRBJ2-2
CASSPRAGDTGELFF
TGTGCCAGCTCTCCCCGGGCCGGGGATACCGGGGAGCTGTTTTTT
>TRBD2|TRBV11-2|NA|TRBJ2-5
CASSLGGLAGGLQETQYF
TGTGCCAGCAGCTTAGGGGGACTAGCGGGAGGGCTTCAAGAGACCCAGTACTTC
>TRBD1|TRBV11-2|once|TRBJ2-5
CASRSGQTETQYF
TGTGCCAGCAGATCGGGACAGACCGAGACCCAGTACTTC
>TRBD1|TRBV25-1|NA|TRBJ1-1
CASSGQGAHTEAFF
TGTGCCAGCAGCGGACAGGGGGCGCACACTGAAGCTTTCTTT
>TRBD1|TRBV30|once|TRBJ1-3
CAWRALQGAKRNTIYF
TGTGCCTGGAGAGCCCTACAGGGGGCAAAAAGAAACACCATATATTTT
>TRBD2|TRBV30|NA|TRBJ2-1
CAWSVRLAGRYNEQFF
TGTGCCTGGAGTGTACGACTAGCGGGCCGCTACAATGAGCAGTTCTTC